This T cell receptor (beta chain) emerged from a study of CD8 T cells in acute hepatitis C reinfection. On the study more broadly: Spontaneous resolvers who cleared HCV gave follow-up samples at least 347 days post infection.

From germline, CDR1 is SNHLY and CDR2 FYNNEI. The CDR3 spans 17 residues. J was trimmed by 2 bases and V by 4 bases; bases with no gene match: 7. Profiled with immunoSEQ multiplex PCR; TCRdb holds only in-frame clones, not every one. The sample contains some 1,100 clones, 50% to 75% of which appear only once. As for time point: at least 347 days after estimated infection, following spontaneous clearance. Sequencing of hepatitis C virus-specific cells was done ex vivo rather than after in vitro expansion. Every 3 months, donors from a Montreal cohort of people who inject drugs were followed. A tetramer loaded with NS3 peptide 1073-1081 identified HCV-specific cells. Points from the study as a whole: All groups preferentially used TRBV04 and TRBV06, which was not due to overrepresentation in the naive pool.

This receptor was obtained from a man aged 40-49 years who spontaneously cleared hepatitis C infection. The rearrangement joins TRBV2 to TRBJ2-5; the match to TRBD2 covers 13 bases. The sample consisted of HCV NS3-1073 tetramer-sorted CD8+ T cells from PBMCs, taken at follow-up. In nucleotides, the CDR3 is TGTGCCAGCAGTGCCTTGACTAGCGGGGGGACTCAAGAGACCCAGTACTTC. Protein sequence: CASSALTSGGTQETQYF.